This T cell receptor beta chain originates from a study of radiotherapy plus CTLA-4 blockade in lung cancer. Study-wide background: Objective responses were recorded in around 18% of patients, with disease control recorded in about 29%.

Profiled with immunoSEQ multiplex PCR; TCRdb holds only in-frame clones, not every one. This table holds 56,000 or so clones, around 79% found once. Germline V gene lookup returns CDR1 MRHNA and CDR2 SNTAGT. Trimming stripped 6 bases from V and 5 bases from J, with 10 bases between. There are 12 residues in the CDR3. Study conclusions and caveats: Tumor-derived TCR clones expanded in blood after radiotherapy plus ipilimumab.

To note about this clone: Its antigen is unidentified.

Specimen: peripheral blood, collected from a patient treated with radiotherapy plus ipilimumab. This receptor was taken from a human donor with non-small cell lung cancer who had a complete response to radiotherapy plus ipilimumab. V usage is TRBV6-4 and J usage is TRBJ2-5; D is ambiguous. The CDR3, as DNA: TGTGCCAGCAGCCCGAGTAGCGAGACCCAGTACTTC. Residues: CASSPSSETQYF.